Included here is one TCR beta chain sequence, with context. Its specificity is not known. This record comes from a study of CD8+CD57+ T cells in acquired aplastic anemia. Profiles of TCR beta VDJ and CDR3 were generated from a genomic DNA template. TCRdb called the reads again in MiXCR, with one record for every CDR3 protein. The table includes about 200,000 distinct CDR3 sequences, about half detected once. All sequencing subjects had displayed CD8+CD57+ cell expansion on flow cytometry. All patients were therapy-naive when blood was sampled. The study's findings and limits: Significant differences in CD8+ Simpson's diversity were not observed between patients and controls. Between patients and controls, about 30 CD8+ CDR3 sequences were found in common.

The clonotype comes from a human donor with aplastic anemia. The sequencing sample was made of sorted CD4+, CD8+, or CD8+CD57+ T cells (not recorded which) from PBMCs.

Here the CDR3 reads CASKEQGGGNQPQHF. The CDR3 DNA sequence: TGTGCCAGCAAAGAACAGGGTGGCGGCAATCAGCCCCAGCATTTT. The chain is built from TRBV2 and TRBJ1-5, with D possibly being TRBD1 (6 bases). This CDR3 spans 15 amino acids. With 7 bases removed from V and 2 bases from J, the gap between germline ends came to 15 bases. CDR1 and CDR2 from the germline V gene are SNHLY and FYNNEI.